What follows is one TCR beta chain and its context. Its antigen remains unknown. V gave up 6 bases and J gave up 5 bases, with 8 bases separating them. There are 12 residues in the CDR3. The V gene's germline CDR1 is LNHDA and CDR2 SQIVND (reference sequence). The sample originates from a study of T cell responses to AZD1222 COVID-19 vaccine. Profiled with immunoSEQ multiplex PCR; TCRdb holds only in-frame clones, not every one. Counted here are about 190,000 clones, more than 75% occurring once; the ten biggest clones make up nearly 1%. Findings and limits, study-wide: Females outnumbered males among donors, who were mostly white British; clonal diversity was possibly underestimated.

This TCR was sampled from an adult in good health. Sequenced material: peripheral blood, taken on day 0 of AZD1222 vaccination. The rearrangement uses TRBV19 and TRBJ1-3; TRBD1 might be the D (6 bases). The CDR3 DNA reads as TGTGCCAGTAGGCAGGGGAGAAACACCATATATTTT. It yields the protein CASRQGRNTIYF.